This T cell receptor beta chain emerged from a study of blood T cell repertoires in COVID-19. Across the whole study: Italy, Spain and the United States were the sources of the convalescent and acute COVID-19 samples. PBMCs, B-cell-depleted T cells, or T cells were the source of the cDNA or gDNA that made up the material.

Participant-given clinical history determined each cohort assignment. The germline V gene encodes CDR1 MNHEY and CDR2 SVGEGT. The CDR3 sequence is 16 residues long. Trimming shortened V by 5 bases and J by 1 base, and 17 bases separated the two germline ends. Study processing details: Researchers report that nucleated cell counts were estimated from reference gene primer amplification. Only in-frame clones appear in the TCRdb table, and some are missing; sequencing was by immunoSEQ multiplex PCR. V, J and clone size are those of that table, while D and trimming were read from the DNA. The sample has about 270,000 clones, approximately 90% seen once.

The chain employs TRBV6-2 or TRBV6-3 and TRBJ1-2; D perhaps matches TRBD1 (6 bases). The origin of this receptor is a woman aged 25 to 39 with acute COVID-19. The source material was PBMCs or T cells enriched from blood (not recorded which). For the CDR3, the DNA is TGTGCCAGCAGTAAACCCGGGACACCCTATAACTATGGCTACACCTTC. The encoded protein is CASSKPGTPYNYGYTF.